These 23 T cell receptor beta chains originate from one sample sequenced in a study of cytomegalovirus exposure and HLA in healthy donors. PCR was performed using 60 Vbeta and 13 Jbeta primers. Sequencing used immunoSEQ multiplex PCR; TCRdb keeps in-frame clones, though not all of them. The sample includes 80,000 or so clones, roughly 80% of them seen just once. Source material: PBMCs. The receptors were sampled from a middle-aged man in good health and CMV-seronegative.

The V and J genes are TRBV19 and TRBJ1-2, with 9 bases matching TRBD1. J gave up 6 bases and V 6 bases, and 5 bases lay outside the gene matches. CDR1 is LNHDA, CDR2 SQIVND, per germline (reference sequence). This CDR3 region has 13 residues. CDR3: CASSETGGDGYTF. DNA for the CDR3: TGTGCCAGTAGCGAGACAGGGGGAGATGGCTACACCTTC.

CDR3 sequence reads: CASSPGTSGAFGELFF. The CDR3 DNA reads TGTGCCAGTAGTCCAGGGACTAGCGGGGCCTTCGGGGAGCTGTTTTTT. The chain joins TRBV19 to TRBJ2-2, with 13 positions matching TRBD2. Germline CDR1 and CDR2: LNHDA and SQIVND (reference sequence). This CDR3 region has 16 residues. The ends lost 5 bases at V and 7 bases at J; junction bases unmatched: 7.

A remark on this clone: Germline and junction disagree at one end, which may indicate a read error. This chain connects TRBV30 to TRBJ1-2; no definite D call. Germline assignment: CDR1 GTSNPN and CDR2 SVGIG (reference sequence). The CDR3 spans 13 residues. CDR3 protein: CAWSFRNNYGYPF. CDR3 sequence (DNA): TGTGCCTGGAGTTTCCGGAATAACTATGGCTACCCCTTC. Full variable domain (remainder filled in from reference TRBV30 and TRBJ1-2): SQTIHQWPATLVQPVGSPLSLECTVEGTSNPNLYWYRQAAGRGLQLLFYSVGIGQISSEVPQNLSASRPQDRQFILSSKKLLLSDSGFYLCAWSFRNNYGYPFGSGTRLTVV.

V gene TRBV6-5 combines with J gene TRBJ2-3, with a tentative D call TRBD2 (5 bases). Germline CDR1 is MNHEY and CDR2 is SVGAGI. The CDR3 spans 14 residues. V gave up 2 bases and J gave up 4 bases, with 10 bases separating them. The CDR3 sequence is CASSYGGSADTQYF. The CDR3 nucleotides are TGTGCCAGCAGTTACGGTGGGAGTGCAGATACGCAGTATTTT.

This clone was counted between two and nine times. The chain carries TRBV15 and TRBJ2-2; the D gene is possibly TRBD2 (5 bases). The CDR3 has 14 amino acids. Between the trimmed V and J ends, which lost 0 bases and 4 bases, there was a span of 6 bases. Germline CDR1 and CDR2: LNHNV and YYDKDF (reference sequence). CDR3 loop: CATSRDGSTGELFF. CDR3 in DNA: TGTGCCACCAGCAGAGATGGGAGCACCGGGGAGCTGTTTTTT.

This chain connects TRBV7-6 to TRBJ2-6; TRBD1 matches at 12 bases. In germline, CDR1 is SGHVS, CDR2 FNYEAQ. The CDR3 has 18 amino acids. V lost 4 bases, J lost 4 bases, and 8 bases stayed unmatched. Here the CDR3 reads CASSSFRGQGAGANVLTF. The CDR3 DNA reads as TGTGCCAGCAGCTCGTTCAGGGGACAGGGGGCCGGGGCCAACGTCCTGACTTTC.

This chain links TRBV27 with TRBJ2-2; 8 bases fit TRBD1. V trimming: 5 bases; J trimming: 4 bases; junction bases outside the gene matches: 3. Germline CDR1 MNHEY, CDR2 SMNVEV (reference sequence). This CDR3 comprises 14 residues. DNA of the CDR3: TGTGCCAGCAGTAACGACAGGGGCACCGGGGAGCTGTTTTTT. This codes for CASSNDRGTGELFF.

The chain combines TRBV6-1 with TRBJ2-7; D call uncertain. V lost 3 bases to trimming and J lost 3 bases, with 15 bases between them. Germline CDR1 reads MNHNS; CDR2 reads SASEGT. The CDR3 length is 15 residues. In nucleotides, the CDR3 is TGTGCCAGCAGTGAGACCCTGCAGTCAGGCTACGAGCAGTACTTC. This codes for CASSETLQSGYEQYF.

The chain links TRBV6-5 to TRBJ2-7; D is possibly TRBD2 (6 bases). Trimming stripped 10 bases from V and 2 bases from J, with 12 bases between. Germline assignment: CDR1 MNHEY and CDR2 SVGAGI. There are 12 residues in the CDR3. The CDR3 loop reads CATHRGAYEQYF. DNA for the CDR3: TGTGCCACCCACCGCGGGGCCTACGAGCAGTACTTC.

CDR3 loop: CASSLVIGPNTGELFF. The CDR3 coding sequence is TGTGCCAGCAGCTTAGTCATTGGCCCGAACACCGGGGAGCTGTTTTTT. This chain links TRBV7-8 with TRBJ2-2; D is undetermined. V was cut by 1 base and J by 0 bases, with 9 bases left in between. The CDR3 loop spans 16 amino acids. CDR1 is SGHVS, CDR2 FQNEAQ, per germline.

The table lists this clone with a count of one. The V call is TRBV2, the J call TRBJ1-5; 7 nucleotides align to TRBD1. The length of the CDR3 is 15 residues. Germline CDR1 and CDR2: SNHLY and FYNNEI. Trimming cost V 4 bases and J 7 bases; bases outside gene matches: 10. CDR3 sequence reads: CASSALTGAGQPQHF. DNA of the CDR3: TGTGCCAGCAGTGCCCTAACAGGGGCAGGCCAGCCCCAGCATTTT.

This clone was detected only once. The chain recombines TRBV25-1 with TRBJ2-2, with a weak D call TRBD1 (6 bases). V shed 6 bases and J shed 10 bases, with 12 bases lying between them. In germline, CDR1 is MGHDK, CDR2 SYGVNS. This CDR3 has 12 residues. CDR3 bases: TGTGCCAGCAGGGGGGACATTCAGGAGCTGTTTTTT. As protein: CASRGDIQELFF.

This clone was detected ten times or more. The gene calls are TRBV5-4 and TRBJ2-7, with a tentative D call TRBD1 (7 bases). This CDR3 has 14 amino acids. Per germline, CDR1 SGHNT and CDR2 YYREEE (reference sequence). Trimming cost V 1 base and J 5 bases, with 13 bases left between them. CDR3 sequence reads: CASSLPGGRNEQYF. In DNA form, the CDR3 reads TGTGCCAGCAGCTTGCCAGGGGGGAGAAACGAGCAGTACTTC.

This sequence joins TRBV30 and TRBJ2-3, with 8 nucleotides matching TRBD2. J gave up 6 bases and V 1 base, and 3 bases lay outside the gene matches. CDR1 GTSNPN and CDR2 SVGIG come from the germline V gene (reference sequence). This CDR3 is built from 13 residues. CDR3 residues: CAWSGGLGDTQYF. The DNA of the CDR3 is TGTGCCTGGAGTGGGGGACTAGGGGATACGCAGTATTTT.

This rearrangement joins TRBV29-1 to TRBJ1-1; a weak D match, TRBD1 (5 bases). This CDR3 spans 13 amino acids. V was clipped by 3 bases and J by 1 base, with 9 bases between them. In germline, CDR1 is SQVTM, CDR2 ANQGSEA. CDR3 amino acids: CSVDGQGNTEAFF. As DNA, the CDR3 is TGCAGCGTTGATGGGCAGGGGAACACTGAAGCTTTCTTT.

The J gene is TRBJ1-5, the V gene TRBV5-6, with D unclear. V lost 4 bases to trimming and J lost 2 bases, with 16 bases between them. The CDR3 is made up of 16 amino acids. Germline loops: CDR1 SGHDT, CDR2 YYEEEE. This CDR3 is CASSLRDALGNQPQHF. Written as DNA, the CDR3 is TGTGCCAGCAGCCTGCGAGACGCCCTAGGCAATCAGCCCCAGCATTTT.

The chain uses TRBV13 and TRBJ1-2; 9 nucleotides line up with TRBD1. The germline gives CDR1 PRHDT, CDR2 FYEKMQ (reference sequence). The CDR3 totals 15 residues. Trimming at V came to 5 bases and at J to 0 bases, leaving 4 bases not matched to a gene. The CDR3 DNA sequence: TGTGCCAGCAGCCAGCGGGACAGGGCTAACTATGGCTACACCTTC. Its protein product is CASSQRDRANYGYTF.

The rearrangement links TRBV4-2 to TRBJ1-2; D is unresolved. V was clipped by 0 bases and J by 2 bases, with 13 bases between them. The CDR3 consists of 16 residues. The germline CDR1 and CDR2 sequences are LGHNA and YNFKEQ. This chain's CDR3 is CASSQDQGLMNYGYTF. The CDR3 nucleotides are TGTGCCAGCAGCCAAGATCAAGGACTGATGAACTATGGCTACACCTTC.

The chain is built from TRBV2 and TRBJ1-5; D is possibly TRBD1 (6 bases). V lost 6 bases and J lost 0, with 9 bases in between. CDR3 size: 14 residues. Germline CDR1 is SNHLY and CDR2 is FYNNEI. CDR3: CASRRRGSNQPQHF. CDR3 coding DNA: TGTGCCAGCAGGCGCAGGGGTAGCAATCAGCCCCAGCATTTT.

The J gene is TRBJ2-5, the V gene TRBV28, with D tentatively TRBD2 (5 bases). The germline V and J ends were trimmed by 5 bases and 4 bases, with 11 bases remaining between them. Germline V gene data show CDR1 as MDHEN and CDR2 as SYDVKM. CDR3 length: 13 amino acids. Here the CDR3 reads CASSRLAGETQYF. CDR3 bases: TGTGCCAGCAGTCGTCTAGCTGGAGAGACCCAGTACTTC. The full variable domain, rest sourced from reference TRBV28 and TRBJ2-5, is DVKVTQSSRYLVKRTGEKVFLECVQDMDHENMFWYRQDPGLGLRLIYFSYDVKMKEKGDIPEGYSVSREKKERFSLILESASTNQTSMYLCASSRLAGETQYFGPGTRLLVL.

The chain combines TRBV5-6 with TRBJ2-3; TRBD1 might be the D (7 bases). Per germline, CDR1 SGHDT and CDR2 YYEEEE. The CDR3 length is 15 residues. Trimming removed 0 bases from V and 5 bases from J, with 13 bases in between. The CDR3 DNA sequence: TGTGCCAGCAGCTTGGGAGGGGGCGGGGTAGATACGCAGTATTTT. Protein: CASSLGGGGVDTQYF.

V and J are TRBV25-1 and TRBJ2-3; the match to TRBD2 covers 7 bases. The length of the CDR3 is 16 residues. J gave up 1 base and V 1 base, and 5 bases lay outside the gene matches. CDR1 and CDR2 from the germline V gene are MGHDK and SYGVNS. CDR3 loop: CASSEWEGVGTDTQYF. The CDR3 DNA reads TGTGCCAGCAGTGAATGGGAGGGAGTCGGCACAGATACGCAGTATTTT.

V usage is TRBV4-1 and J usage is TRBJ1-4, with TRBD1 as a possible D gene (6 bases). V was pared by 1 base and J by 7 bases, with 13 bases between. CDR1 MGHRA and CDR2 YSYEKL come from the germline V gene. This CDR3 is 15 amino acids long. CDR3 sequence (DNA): TGCGCCAGCAGCCAAGTACTCAGGGGACGTGAAAAACTGTTTTTT. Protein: CASSQVLRGREKLFF.